This TCR beta chain was observed in a study of T cells in Graves' hyperthyroidism and ophthalmopathy. Germline-derived CDR1 and CDR2 are SNHLY and FYNNEI. The CDR3 length is 14 residues. Study-level results: Ophthalmopathy and stable hyperthyroidism were separated by a 13 V-J model. In validation, the model predicted ophthalmopathy. These predictions came a median roughly seven months before onset. The majority of expanded thyroid clonotypes above 0.001 also appeared in blood.

This clonotype has only a few counts. The antigen remains undetermined. This may stem from a read error, because a much larger clone lies one nucleotide away. Template material for amplifying TCR beta CDR3 regions consisted of RNA transcripts. Initially, a first-round RT-PCR of the TCR CDR3 employed the HTBI primer set. Each CDR3 protein gets one entry after TCRdb re-called the multiplex PCR reads with MiXCR. Among about 600,000 distinct CDR3 sequences, approximately 15% were seen once, and the ten largest hold around 13%. The chain has TRBV2 and TRBJ2-5; possibly TRBD1 or TRBD2 for D (6 bases each). Sequenced: blood. This clonotype originated in a woman in her 50s with Graves' ophthalmopathy. DNA for the CDR3: TGTGCCGGCAGTGGCGTCGGGGGCGTAGAGACCCAGTACTTC. It yields the protein CAGSGVGGVETQYF.